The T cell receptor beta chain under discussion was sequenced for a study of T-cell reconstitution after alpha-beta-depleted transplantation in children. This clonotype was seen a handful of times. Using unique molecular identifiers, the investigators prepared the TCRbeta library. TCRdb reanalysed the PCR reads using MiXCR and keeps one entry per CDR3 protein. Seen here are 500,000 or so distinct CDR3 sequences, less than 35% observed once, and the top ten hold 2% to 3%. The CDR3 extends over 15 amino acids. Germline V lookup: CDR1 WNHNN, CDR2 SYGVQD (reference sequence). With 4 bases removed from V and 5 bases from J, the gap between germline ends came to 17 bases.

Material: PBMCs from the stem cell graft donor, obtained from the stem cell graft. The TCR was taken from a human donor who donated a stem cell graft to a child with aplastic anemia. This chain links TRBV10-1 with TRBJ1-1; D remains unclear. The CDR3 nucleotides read TGCGCCAGCAGTGCGTACGCGGAGGGATCTACTGAAGCTTTCTTT. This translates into CASSAYAEGSTEAFF.